The T cell receptor beta chain described here comes from a study of shared clonotypes between healthy human individuals. Study overall: Three CD4 naive, three CD4 memory, two CD8 naive and one CD8 memory plate were used per donor.

A word on this clone: Its antigen is not known.

Trimming took off 7 bases at V and 0 bases at J, with 8 bases between the two ends. CDR3 size: 13 residues. Germline V lookup: CDR1 ENHRY, CDR2 SYGVKD. Whole-study results and caveats: Naive subsets typically showed greater estimated richness than memory subsets.

Replicate PCRs from sorted subsets contained around 200 ng DNA, which is tens of thousands of T cell genomes. Libraries were prepared by immunoSEQ multiplex PCR; TCRdb keeps only in-frame clonotypes and omits some of them. The table has about 2.4 million clones, around 90% seen once; the top ten hold roughly 0.13%. The material sequenced was naive CD4+ T cells sorted from blood. Documented subset: CD45RA+ positively selected. The chain couples TRBV10-3 to TRBJ2-3; D is possibly TRBD1 (5 bases). The sequence was collected from a man between 18 and 29 years old in good health. The CDR3: CAITRASTDTQYF. As DNA, the CDR3 is TGTGCCATCACCAGGGCCAGCACAGATACGCAGTATTTT.